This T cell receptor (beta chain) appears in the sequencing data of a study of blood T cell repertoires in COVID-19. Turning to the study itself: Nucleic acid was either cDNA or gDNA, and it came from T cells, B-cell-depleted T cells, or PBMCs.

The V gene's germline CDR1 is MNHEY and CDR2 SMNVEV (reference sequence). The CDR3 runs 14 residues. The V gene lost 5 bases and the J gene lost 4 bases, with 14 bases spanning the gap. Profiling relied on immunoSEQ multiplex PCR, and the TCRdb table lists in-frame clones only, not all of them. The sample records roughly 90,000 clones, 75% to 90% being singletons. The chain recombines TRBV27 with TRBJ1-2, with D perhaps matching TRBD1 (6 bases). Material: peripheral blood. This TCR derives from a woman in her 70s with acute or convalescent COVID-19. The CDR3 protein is CASSPTGYGYGYTF. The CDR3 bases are TGTGCCAGCAGTCCTACAGGGTACGGCTATGGCTACACCTTC.